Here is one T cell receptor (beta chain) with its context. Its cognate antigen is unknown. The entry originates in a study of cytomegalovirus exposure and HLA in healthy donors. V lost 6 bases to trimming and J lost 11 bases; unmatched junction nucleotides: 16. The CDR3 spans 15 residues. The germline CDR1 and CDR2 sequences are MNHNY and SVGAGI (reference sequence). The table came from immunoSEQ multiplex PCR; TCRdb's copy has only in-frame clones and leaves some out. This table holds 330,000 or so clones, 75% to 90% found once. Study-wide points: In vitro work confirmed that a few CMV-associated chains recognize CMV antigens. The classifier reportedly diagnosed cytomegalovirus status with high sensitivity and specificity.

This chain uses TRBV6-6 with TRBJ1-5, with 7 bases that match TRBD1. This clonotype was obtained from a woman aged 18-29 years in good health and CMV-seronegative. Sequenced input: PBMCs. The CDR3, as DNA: TGTGCCAGCAGCCCCCGACAGGGTGGGGGTGCGACCCAGCATTTT. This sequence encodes CASSPRQGGGATQHF.